Presented here are 28 T cell receptor beta chains from one specimen sequenced in a study of shared clonotypes between healthy human individuals. Measured with immunoSEQ multiplex PCR; TCRdb has only the in-frame clones, and not every one. The sample includes roughly 700,000 clones, over 65% of them seen just once. The sample consisted of memory CD4+ T cells sorted from blood. The sample's subset: CD45RA-negative fraction. These receptors were taken from a woman aged 30 to 39 in good health.

The V call is TRBV19, the J call TRBJ1-5, with D perhaps matching TRBD1 (5 bases). The V end was cut by 5 bases, the J end by 7 bases, with 21 bases between. The CDR3 spans 16 residues. CDR1 and CDR2 (germline): LNHDA, SQIVND (reference sequence). The CDR3 bases are TGTGCCAGTAGTGCCCAGGCAGGGCGGATAAGACAGCCCCAGCATTTT. Encoded protein: CASSAQAGRIRQPQHF.

The chain couples TRBV13 to TRBJ2-7; weak D call: TRBD2 (5 bases). The CDR3 runs to 15 residues. The ends were cut back, 2 bases at V and 6 bases at J, with 17 bases in the middle. Germline CDR1 reads PRHDT; CDR2 reads FYEKMQ (reference sequence). CDR3 amino acids: CASSLRRLAGGEQYF. CDR3 sequence (DNA): TGTGCCAGCAGCTTACGTAGGCTAGCAGGCGGCGAGCAGTACTTC.

The rearrangement links TRBV29-1 to TRBJ1-2; D not certain. The germline V gene has CDR1 SQVTM and CDR2 ANQGSEA. The length of the CDR3 is 10 residues. V lost 7 bases and J 6 bases, leaving 9 bases between the germline ends. The CDR3 spells CSAYEDGYTF. In DNA, the CDR3 is TGCAGCGCGTACGAAGATGGCTACACCTTC.

This clone has a single count. The chain recombines TRBV28 with TRBJ2-7; 9 nucleotides agree with TRBD1. Germline assignment: CDR1 MDHEN and CDR2 SYDVKM. Trimming at V came to 2 bases and at J to 2 bases, leaving 7 bases not matched to a gene. The CDR3 contains 16 residues. CDR3 protein: CASSLAGTGWAYEQYF. DNA of the CDR3: TGTGCCAGCAGTTTAGCCGGGACAGGGTGGGCCTACGAGCAGTACTTC.

V usage is TRBV27 and J usage is TRBJ2-1; TRBD1 or TRBD2 may be the D gene (5 bases each). The CDR3 runs 14 residues. V was pared by 5 bases and J by 10 bases, with 18 bases between. Germline-derived CDR1 and CDR2 are MNHEY and SMNVEV (reference sequence). CDR3 in DNA: TGTGCCAGCAGTACCCTGGGACGGTCGCGGGAGCAGTTCTTC. Translated: CASSTLGRSREQFF.

The chain employs TRBV7-5 and TRBJ1-4; the D call TRBD1 from the table was never checked on the DNA. TRBV7-5 is a known pseudogene. The CDR3 totals 14 residues. This CDR3 is CVRSPSRQGEKLFF. The CDR3 DNA sequence: TGTGTCAGAAGCCCATCTAGACAGGGAGAAAAACTGTTTTTT.

The V gene is TRBV14, the J gene TRBJ2-1; D gene unclear. The CDR3 contains 16 residues. The germline CDR1 and CDR2 sequences are SGHDN and FVKESK. The V end was cut by 4 bases, the J end by 3 bases, with 16 bases between. CDR3 in amino acids: CASSPDWQRLYNEQFF. The CDR3 nucleotides are TGTGCCAGCAGCCCCGACTGGCAGAGACTCTACAATGAGCAGTTCTTC.

This chain joins TRBV2 and TRBJ1-5, with D maybe TRBD1 (6 bases). Germline loops: CDR1 SNHLY, CDR2 FYNNEI. The V end was cut by 5 bases, the J end by 7 bases, with 12 bases between. The CDR3 runs 13 residues. CDR3 protein: CASSSGERQPQHF. The CDR3 nucleotides read TGTGCCAGCAGTTCAGGGGAGAGGCAGCCCCAGCATTTT.

V usage is TRBV5-1 and J usage is TRBJ2-6, with D unresolved. Germline lookup yields CDR1 SGHRS and CDR2 YFSETQ. V was trimmed by 0 bases and J by 4 bases, leaving 14 bases between them. CDR3 length: 17 residues. CDR3 sequence reads: CASSLGFGLTGANVLTF. The CDR3 DNA sequence: TGCGCCAGCAGCTTGGGTTTCGGGCTAACAGGGGCCAACGTCCTGACTTTC.

The chain combines TRBV11-2 with TRBJ2-5; no clear D. Trimming left V 5 bases short and J 5 bases short, with 15 bases between. The germline V gene encodes CDR1 SGHAT and CDR2 FQNNGV. The CDR3 consists of 14 residues. CDR3: CASSDRPKAETQYF. In DNA form, the CDR3 reads TGTGCCAGCAGCGACCGCCCCAAGGCGGAGACCCAGTACTTC.

A word on this clone: Additional DNA sequences in this sample encode the identical CDR3. The V and J genes are TRBV29-1 and TRBJ2-7, with TRBD1 identical over 7 bases. The junction had 3 bases not matched to a gene; V was cut back by 3 bases and J by 1 base. The length of the CDR3 is 13 residues. Looked up from germline, CDR1 is SQVTM and CDR2 is ANQGSEA. CDR3 amino acids: CSVEGDSSYEQYF. For the CDR3, the DNA is TGCAGCGTTGAGGGGGACAGTTCCTACGAGCAGTACTTC.

Details on this clone: This CDR3 is also generated by other DNA sequences in the sample. The chain links TRBV28 to TRBJ2-3, with D uncertain. In germline, CDR1 is MDHEN, CDR2 SYDVKM. This CDR3 has 11 residues. The ends were cut back, 5 bases at V and 6 bases at J, with 6 bases in the middle. CDR3 loop: CASSLLDTQYF. The CDR3 DNA follows: TGTGCCAGCAGTCTCTTGGATACGCAGTATTTT.

The chain employs TRBV7-9 and TRBJ2-1; TRBD2 agrees at 16 bases. Looked up from germline, CDR1 is SEHNR and CDR2 is FQNEAQ (reference sequence). J gave up 7 bases and V 4 bases, and 4 bases lay outside the gene matches. The CDR3 has 16 residues. CDR3 DNA: TGTGCCAGCAGCTCGGGACTAGCGGGAGGGCAGAATGAGCAGTTCTTC. Translating it yields CASSSGLAGGQNEQFF.

This chain uses TRBV11-2 with TRBJ2-7, with TRBD2 matching over 14 bases. The CDR3 totals 14 residues. Germline loops: CDR1 SGHAT, CDR2 FQNNGV. After removal of 8 bases from V and 6 bases from J, the junction contained 6 bases not matched to a gene. CDR3: CASAPGLAGVEQYF. In DNA form, the CDR3 reads TGTGCCAGCGCTCCGGGACTAGCGGGAGTCGAGCAGTACTTC. The entire variable domain, with the rest obtained from reference TRBV11-2 and TRBJ2-7, is as follows: EAGVAQSPRYKIIEKRQSVAFWCNPISGHATLYWYQQILGQGPKLLIQFQNNGVVDDSQLPKDRFSAERLKGVDSTLKIQPAKLEDSAVYLCASAPGLAGVEQYFGPGTRLTVT.

This clone was seen a single time. The J gene is TRBJ2-7, the V gene TRBV7-9, with D perhaps matching TRBD1 or TRBD2 (6 bases each). Between the trimmed V and J ends, which lost 1 base and 5 bases, there was a span of 21 bases. Germline V gene lookup returns CDR1 SEHNR and CDR2 FQNEAQ (reference sequence). The CDR3 has 17 residues. CDR3 residues: CASSLVRGPVGHNEQYF. CDR3 coding DNA: TGTGCCAGCAGCTTAGTACGGGGGCCGGTGGGACACAACGAGCAGTACTTC.

This chain connects TRBV5-1 to TRBJ1-2, with 7 bases fitting TRBD1. V was clipped by 5 bases and J by 4 bases; unmatched bases: 5. The CDR3 extends over 13 amino acids. Per the germline V gene, CDR1 is SGHRS and CDR2 is YFSETQ. The CDR3 nucleotides read TGCGCCAGCAGTAGAGGGACAGTCTATGGCTACACCTTC. Protein sequence: CASSRGTVYGYTF. Full variable domain (missing parts from reference TRBV5-1 and TRBJ1-2): KAGVTQTPRYLIKTRGQQVTLSCSPISGHRSVSWYQQTPGQGLQFLFEYFSETQRNKGNFPGRFSGRQFSNSRSEMNVSTLELGDSALYLCASSRGTVYGYTFGSGTRLTVV.

The chain couples TRBV9 to TRBJ2-1; the D gene is possibly TRBD2 (6 bases). With 0 bases removed from V and 6 bases from J, the gap between germline ends came to 13 bases. This CDR3 has 15 amino acids. Germline CDR1 reads SGDLS; CDR2 reads YYNGEE. The CDR3 region is CASSVAGVGGNEQFF. The CDR3 DNA reads TGTGCCAGCAGCGTAGCTGGGGTGGGAGGCAATGAGCAGTTCTTC.

The rearrangement uses TRBV10-3 and TRBJ2-3, with 10 bases lining up with TRBD1. This CDR3 comprises 21 residues. J gave up 0 bases and V 4 bases, and 19 bases lay outside the gene matches. CDR1 and CDR2 (germline): ENHRY, SYGVKD. The CDR3 DNA reads as TGTGCCATCAGTGGAGGGGCGAGAGGGACAGGGGCCATGACTAGCACAGATACGCAGTATTTT. Amino acid sequence: CAISGGARGTGAMTSTDTQYF.

The chain has TRBV6-1 and TRBJ2-7, with 14 bases lining up with TRBD2. This CDR3 is 15 amino acids long. CDR1 is MNHNS, CDR2 SASEGT, per germline. V lost 4 bases, J lost 5 bases, and 4 bases stayed unmatched. The CDR3 loop reads CASSGGLAGANEQYF. The CDR3 DNA sequence: TGTGCCAGCAGTGGGGGACTAGCGGGAGCTAACGAGCAGTACTTC.

The CDR3 DNA reads as TGTGCCAGCAGTTTACGGGACAGGGGATCTAAGAACACTGAAGCTTTCTTT. Translated, it gives CASSLRDRGSKNTEAFF. The chain uses TRBV27 and TRBJ1-1; 10 bases align to TRBD1. With V trimmed by 2 bases and J by 1 base, 7 bases remained unmatched. Germline V gene sequence: CDR1 MNHEY, CDR2 SMNVEV (reference sequence). The CDR3 runs to 17 residues.

The chain recombines TRBV7-9 with TRBJ2-6; D gene uncertain. The CDR3 runs 13 residues. V was clipped by 1 base and J by 13 bases, with 11 bases between them. Germline V gives CDR1 SEHNR, CDR2 FQNEAQ (reference sequence). The CDR3 reads CASSLDDVGVLTF. Written as DNA, the CDR3 is TGTGCCAGCAGCTTAGACGATGTTGGGGTCCTGACTTTC.

The gene calls are TRBV15 and TRBJ2-7; D not resolved. Trimming left V 0 bases short and J 2 bases short, with 5 bases between. The CDR3 is 13 residues long. The germline V gene has CDR1 LNHNV and CDR2 YYDKDF (reference sequence). CDR3 coding DNA: TGTGCCACCAGCAGAGACTGGGCCTACGAGCAGTACTTC. The encoded protein is CATSRDWAYEQYF.

The chain recombines TRBV5-5 with TRBJ2-1, with 7 bases matching TRBD2. Germline loops: CDR1 SGHKS, CDR2 YYEKEE (reference sequence). The CDR3 extends over 15 amino acids. Germline trimming cut 1 base from V and 5 bases from J; bases unmatched to any gene: 6. The CDR3 nucleotides read TGTGCCAGCAGCTTGATTCGAGCGGGGAACAATGAGCAGTTCTTC. Amino acid sequence: CASSLIRAGNNEQFF.

The chain joins TRBV19 to TRBJ2-3; TRBD2 is a possible D gene (6 bases). The CDR3 covers 15 residues. V was pared by 10 bases and J by 7 bases, with 24 bases between. Germline V CDR1 and CDR2: LNHDA, SQIVND (reference sequence). The CDR3 spells CATQDRDWRGYTQYF. Written as DNA, the CDR3 is TGTGCCACCCAAGACCGGGACTGGAGAGGGTATACGCAGTATTTT.

This chain uses TRBV2 with TRBJ1-5; D remains ambiguous. This CDR3 region has 13 residues. The germline V gene encodes CDR1 SNHLY and CDR2 FYNNEI. V was trimmed by 4 bases and J by 0 bases, leaving 4 bases between them. The CDR3 loop is CASSAGSNQPQHF. The CDR3 DNA is TGTGCCAGCAGTGCCGGTAGCAATCAGCCCCAGCATTTT.

The chain has TRBV5-4 and TRBJ2-5, with D perhaps TRBD2 (6 bases). The J call may be mistaken, given a closer DNA end match to TRBJ2-7. From germline, CDR1 is SGHNT and CDR2 YYREEE (reference sequence). There are 14 residues in the CDR3. CDR3 sequence (DNA): TGTGCCAGCAGCCTCGGAGGGACTGCCTACGAGCAGTACTTC. It translates to CASSLGGTAYEQYF.

The chain couples TRBV11-2 to TRBJ1-1, with a weak D call TRBD1 (5 bases). CDR3 size: 13 residues. V gave up 6 bases and J gave up 8 bases, with 16 bases separating them. The V gene's germline CDR1 is SGHAT and CDR2 FQNNGV. CDR3 loop: CASRIIGGTEAFF. The CDR3 nucleotides read TGTGCCAGCAGAATTATAGGAGGGACGGAAGCTTTCTTT.

The J gene is TRBJ1-6, the V gene TRBV7-8; 8 positions match TRBD1. CDR3 length: 16 residues. V lost 5 bases and J lost 7; bases outside the gene matches: 10. Germline CDR1 reads SGHVS; CDR2 reads FQNEAQ. CDR3 DNA sequence: TGTGCCAGCAGCCTCCAATCAGGGGGCGGGAATTCACCCCTCCACTTT. This codes for CASSLQSGGGNSPLHF.